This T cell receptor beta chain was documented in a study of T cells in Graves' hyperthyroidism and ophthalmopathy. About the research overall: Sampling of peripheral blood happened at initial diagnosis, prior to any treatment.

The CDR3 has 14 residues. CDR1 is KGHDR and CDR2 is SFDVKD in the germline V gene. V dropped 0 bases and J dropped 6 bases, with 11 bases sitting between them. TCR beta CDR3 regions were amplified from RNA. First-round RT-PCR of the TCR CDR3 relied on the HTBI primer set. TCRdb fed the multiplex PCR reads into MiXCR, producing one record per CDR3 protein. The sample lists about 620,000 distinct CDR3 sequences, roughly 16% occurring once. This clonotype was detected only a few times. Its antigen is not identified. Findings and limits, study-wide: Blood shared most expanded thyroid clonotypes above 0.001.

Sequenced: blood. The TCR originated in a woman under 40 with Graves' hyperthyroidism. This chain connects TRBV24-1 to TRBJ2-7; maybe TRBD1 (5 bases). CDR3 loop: CATSDLPGIIEQYF. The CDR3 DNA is TGTGCCACCAGTGATTTGCCAGGGATAATCGAGCAGTACTTC.